Below are 5 T cell receptor beta chains sequenced from a single sample in a study of human T cells and chemical hapten exposure. Time point given: patch test 1, 2 weeks after DPC sensitization. Sample treatment: therapeutic diphenylcyclopropenone sensitization with weekly scalp DPC. TCRdb re-analysed the RACE reads in MiXCR, keeping a single row per CDR3 protein. The profile covers around 300,000 distinct CDR3 sequences, with around 6.9% appearing a single time and 7% to 10% taken by the ten largest. Source: whole blood, taken in connection with sensitization to the hapten diphenylcyclopropenone (DPC). The receptors were sampled from a woman in her late teens or twenties with alopecia areata. Some clones in this sample may be carry-over from other donors' samples.

This clonotype was seen only a few times. The CDR3 region is CASNRGAPYEQYF. In DNA, the CDR3 is TGTGCCAGCAACCGGGGGGCGCCCTACGAGCAGTACTTC. This chain joins TRBV6-5 and TRBJ2-7; a weak D match, TRBD2 (7 bases). Deletions cut 7 bases from V and 2 bases from J, with 12 bases between. Per the germline V gene, CDR1 is MNHEY and CDR2 is SVGAGI. The CDR3 has 13 residues.

Many counts were recorded for this clonotype. The chain uses TRBV7-9 and TRBJ2-7; the match to TRBD1 covers 9 bases. CDR3 size: 15 residues. Trimming cost V 0 bases and J 5 bases; bases outside gene matches: 5. The germline CDR1 and CDR2 sequences are SEHNR and FQNEAQ (reference sequence). The DNA of the CDR3 is TGTGCCAGCAGCTTAGCTACAGGGGGCCCGGACGAGCAGTACTTC. As protein: CASSLATGGPDEQYF.

This clonotype showed up just a few times. The genes are TRBV3-1 and TRBJ2-7, with 11 bases aligning to TRBD2. Per germline, CDR1 LGHDT and CDR2 YNNKEL (reference sequence). J lost 2 bases, V lost 2 bases, and 2 bases had no gene match. This CDR3 is built from 15 residues. CDR3 in amino acids: CASSQNSGGAYEQYF. In DNA, the CDR3 is TGTGCCAGCAGCCAAAATAGCGGGGGGGCCTACGAGCAGTACTTC.

The chain recombines TRBV29-1 with TRBJ1-1; D perhaps matches TRBD1 (5 bases). The CDR3 extends over 13 amino acids. The V gene's germline CDR1 is SQVTM and CDR2 ANQGSEA. Deletions cut 6 bases from V and 6 bases from J, with 17 bases between. CDR3 loop: CSVGTDMIAEAFF. CDR3 bases: TGCAGCGTGGGTACGGACATGATTGCTGAAGCTTTCTTT. The variable domain in full, with the rest retrieved from reference TRBV29-1 and TRBJ1-1, is SAVISQKPSRDICQRGTSLTIQCQVDSQVTMMFWYRQQPGQSLTLIATANQGSEATYESGFVIDKFPISRPNLTFSTLTVSNMSPEDSSIYLCSVGTDMIAEAFFGQGTRLTVV.

This clonotype was counted only a few times. The V gene is TRBV12-3 or TRBV12-4, the J gene TRBJ1-5, with unresolved D. The CDR3 is 15 residues long. Trimming removed 3 bases from V and 3 bases from J, with 12 bases in between. The CDR3 sequence is CASSFAGNDNQPQHF. DNA of the CDR3: TGTGCCAGCAGTTTCGCGGGAAACGACAATCAGCCCCAGCATTTT.